A selection of T cell receptor beta chains follows, all from one sample in a study of T cell responses to AZD1222 COVID-19 vaccine. Profiling relied on immunoSEQ multiplex PCR, and the TCRdb table lists in-frame clones only, not all of them. The sample consists of 100,000 to 150,000 clones, 88% of them appearing once. The specimen was peripheral blood, collected on day 0 of AZD1222 vaccination. These receptors all stem from an adult in good health. Both conserved end residues are part of each CDR3. A D gene is named only where the DNA matches it firmly.

len	d_gene	v_gene	j_gene	CDR3aa	CDR3nt
12	-	TRBV5-4	TRBJ2-4	CASSEDSNIQYF	TGTGCCAGCAGCGAGGACAGTAACATTCAGTACTTC
15	TRBD1	TRBV13	TRBJ1-1	CASSLGKGASTEAFF	TGTGCCAGCAGCTTAGGGAAGGGGGCGTCCACTGAAGCTTTCTTT
16	TRBD1	TRBV5-1	TRBJ1-2	CASSAGQGDTNYGYTF	TGCGCCAGCAGCGCGGGACAGGGCGATACTAACTATGGCTACACCTTC
13	-	TRBV11-3	TRBJ1-6	CASSTQDNSPLHF	TGTGCCAGCAGCACCCAAGATAATTCACCCCTCCACTTT
12	-	TRBV6-5	TRBJ1-2	CASSYLGFGYTF	TGTGCCAGCAGTTACTTAGGGTTTGGCTACACCTTC
15	-	TRBV7-2	TRBJ1-1	CASSLGGTWDTEAFF	TGTGCCAGCAGCTTAGGCGGGACCTGGGACACTGAAGCTTTCTTT
15	-	TRBV19	TRBJ1-4	CASSIGAQGNEKLFF	TGTGCCAGTAGTATAGGGGCGCAGGGTAATGAAAAACTGTTTTTT
14	-	TRBV10-3	TRBJ2-7	CAISESGPRYEQYF	TGTGCCATCAGTGAGTCCGGACCCCGCTACGAGCAGTACTTC
15	-	TRBV19	TRBJ1-5	CASSIEGYSNQPQHF	TGTGCCAGTAGTATAGAGGGATATAGCAATCAGCCCCAGCATTTT
16	TRBD1	TRBV3-1/TRBV3-2	TRBJ1-6	CASSQVRGQGNSPLHF	TGTGCCAGCAGCCAAGTTAGGGGACAGGGGAATTCACCCCTCCACTTT
13	TRBD2	TRBV6-5	TRBJ2-7	CASGQRGGLEQYF	TGTGCCAGCGGGCAGCGGGGGGGCCTGGAGCAGTACTTC
14	-	TRBV24-1	TRBJ1-2	CATSDFGFRTGYTF	TGTGCCACCAGTGATTTCGGCTTTCGAACCGGCTACACCTTC
17	-	TRBV21-1	TRBJ2-1	CASSKKGPAAPYNEQFF	TGTGCCAGCAGCAAAAAAGGTCCAGCGGCACCCTACAATGAGCAGTTCTTC
15	TRBD1	TRBV11-2	TRBJ1-2	CASSADGDSLLGYTF	TGTGCCAGCAGCGCGGACGGGGACAGCCTACTGGGCTACACCTTC
15	TRBD1	TRBV11-3	TRBJ2-4	CASSRRTGDGAIQYF	TGTGCCAGCAGCAGAAGGACAGGGGATGGGGCCATTCAGTACTTC
13	TRBD1	TRBV3-1/TRBV3-2	TRBJ1-2	CASSHQQGSGYTF	TGTGCCAGCAGCCATCAACAGGGGTCAGGCTACACCTTC
17	-	TRBV4-3	TRBJ1-6	CASSRQSIPSNRGPLHF	TGCGCCAGCAGCCGCCAAAGCATCCCATCCAACCGGGGACCCCTCCACTTT
11	-	TRBV18	TRBJ1-2	CASSPSGGYTF	TGTGCCAGCTCACCGAGCGGTGGCTACACCTTC
15	TRBD1	TRBV24-1	TRBJ1-1	CATSARTGLNTEAFF	TGTGCCACCAGTGCCCGGACAGGCTTGAACACTGAAGCTTTCTTT
14	TRBD1	TRBV7-9	TRBJ1-1	CASSLAGGKTEAFF	TGTGCCAGCAGCTTAGCAGGGGGCAAAACTGAAGCTTTCTTT
10	-	TRBV29-1	TRBJ1-2	CSVYDYGYTF	TGCAGCGTTTACGATTATGGCTACACCTTC
16	TRBD1	TRBV6-6	TRBJ1-2	CASSPLGGDSNYGYTF	TGTGCCAGCAGTCCCTTGGGGGGGGACAGTAACTATGGCTACACCTTC